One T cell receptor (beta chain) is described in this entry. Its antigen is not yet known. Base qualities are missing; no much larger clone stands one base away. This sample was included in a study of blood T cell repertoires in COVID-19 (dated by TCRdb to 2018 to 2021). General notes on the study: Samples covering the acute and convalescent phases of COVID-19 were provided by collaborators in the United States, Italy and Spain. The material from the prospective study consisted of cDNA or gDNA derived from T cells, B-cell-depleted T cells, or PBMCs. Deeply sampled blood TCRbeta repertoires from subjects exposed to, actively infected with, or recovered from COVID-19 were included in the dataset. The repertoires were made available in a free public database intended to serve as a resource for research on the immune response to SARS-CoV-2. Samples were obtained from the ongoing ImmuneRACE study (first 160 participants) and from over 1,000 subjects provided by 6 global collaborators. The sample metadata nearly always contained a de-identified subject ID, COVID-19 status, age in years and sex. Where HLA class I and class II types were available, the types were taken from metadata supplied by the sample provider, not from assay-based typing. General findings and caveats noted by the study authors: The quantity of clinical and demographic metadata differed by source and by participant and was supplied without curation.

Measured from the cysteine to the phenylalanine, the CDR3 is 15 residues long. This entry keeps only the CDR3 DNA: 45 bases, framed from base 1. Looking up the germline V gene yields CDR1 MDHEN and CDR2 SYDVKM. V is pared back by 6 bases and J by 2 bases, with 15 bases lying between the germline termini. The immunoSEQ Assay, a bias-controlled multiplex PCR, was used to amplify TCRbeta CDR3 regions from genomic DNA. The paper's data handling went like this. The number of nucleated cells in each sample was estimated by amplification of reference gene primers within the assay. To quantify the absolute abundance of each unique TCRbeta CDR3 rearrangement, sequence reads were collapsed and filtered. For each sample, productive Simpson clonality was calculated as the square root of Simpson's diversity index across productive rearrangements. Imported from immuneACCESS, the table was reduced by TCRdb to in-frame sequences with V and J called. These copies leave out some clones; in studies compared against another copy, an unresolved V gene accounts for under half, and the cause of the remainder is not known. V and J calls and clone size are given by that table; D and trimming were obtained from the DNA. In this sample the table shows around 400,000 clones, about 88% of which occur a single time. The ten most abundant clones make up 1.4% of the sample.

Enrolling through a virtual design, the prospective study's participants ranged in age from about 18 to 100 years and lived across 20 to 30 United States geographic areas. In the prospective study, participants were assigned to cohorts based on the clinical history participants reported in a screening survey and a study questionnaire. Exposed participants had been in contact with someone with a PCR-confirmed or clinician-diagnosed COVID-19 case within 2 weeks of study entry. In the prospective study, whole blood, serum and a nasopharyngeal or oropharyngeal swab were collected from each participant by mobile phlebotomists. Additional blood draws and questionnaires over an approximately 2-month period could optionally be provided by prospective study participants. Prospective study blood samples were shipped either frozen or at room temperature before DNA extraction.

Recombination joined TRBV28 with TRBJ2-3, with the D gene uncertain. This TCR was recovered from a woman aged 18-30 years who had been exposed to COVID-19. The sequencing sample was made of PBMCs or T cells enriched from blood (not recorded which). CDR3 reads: CASSSNLVPTDTQYF. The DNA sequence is TGTGCCAGCAGCTCTAACTTGGTCCCCACAGATACGCAGTATTTT. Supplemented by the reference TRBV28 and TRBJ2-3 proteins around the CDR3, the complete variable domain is DVKVTQSSRYLVKRTGEKVFLECVQDMDHENMFWYRQDPGLGLRLIYFSYDVKMKEKGDIPEGYSVSREKKERFSLILESASTNQTSMYLCASSSNLVPTDTQYFGPGTRLTVL.